These 25 T cell receptor beta chains were all obtained from the same sample, sequenced in a study of hypomethylating agent response in myelodysplastic syndrome (dated by TCRdb to 2020 to 2022). Receptor libraries were prepared by the immunoSEQ multiplex PCR assay. What TCRdb holds here is the immuneACCESS table cut down to in-frame rearrangements. Part of the clones is not present; checked against another copy, under half of the missing clones reflect an unresolved V gene, and the others are unexplained. The sample data list under 1,000 clones, and approximately 85% of these were observed just once. The ten largest make up 29% of the sample. The sequenced sample was bone marrow, obtained before or after starting hypomethylating agent treatment for myelodysplastic syndrome (not recorded which). The receptor set was obtained from a human donor with myelodysplastic syndrome.

The gene calls are TRBV6-1 and TRBJ2-2; tentatively, D is TRBD1 or TRBD2 (6 bases each). V dropped 5 bases and J dropped 2 bases, with 12 bases sitting between them. Germline CDR1 MNHNS, CDR2 SASEGT. The CDR3 is made up of 15 amino acids. The CDR3 DNA is TGTGCCAGCAGTCTCAGGGGACTTAACACCGGGGAGCTGTTTTTT. As protein: CASSLRGLNTGELFF.

J is TRBJ2-7 and V is TRBV7-9; 8 bases agree with TRBD1. J lost 3 bases, V lost 5 bases, and 9 bases had no gene match. CDR1 SEHNR and CDR2 FQNEAQ come from the germline V gene (reference sequence). CDR3 length: 15 amino acids. Here the CDR3 reads CASSPSGTGVYEQYF. DNA for the CDR3: TGTGCCAGCAGCCCTTCCGGGACAGGAGTCTACGAGCAGTACTTC.

V and J are TRBV4-1 and TRBJ1-5; TRBD1 agrees at 8 bases. Trimming removed 4 bases from V and 4 bases from J; junction bases left unmatched: 9. Germline CDR1 reads MGHRA; CDR2 reads YSYEKL. The CDR3 covers 16 residues. The CDR3 DNA is TGCGCCAGCAGCCCCCAAGGGGGGACAGGTAATCAGCCCCAGCATTTT. Protein product: CASSPQGGTGNQPQHF.

The chain has TRBV9 and TRBJ1-2, with 9 bases lining up with TRBD1. The CDR3 has 14 amino acids. With V trimmed by 4 bases and J by 4 bases, 5 bases remained unmatched. Germline CDR1 and CDR2: SGDLS and YYNGEE. CDR3 in DNA: TGTGCCAGCAGCCCCGGGACAGGGCCCTATGGCTACACCTTC. Translated: CASSPGTGPYGYTF.

This clone was seen only once. This sequence joins TRBV4-2 and TRBJ2-7; 11 bases line up with TRBD2. The CDR3 has 15 amino acids. CDR1 LGHNA and CDR2 YNFKEQ come from the germline V gene. The ends lost 4 bases at V and 3 bases at J; junction bases unmatched: 5. The CDR3 bases are TGTGCCAGCAGCCTAGAGACTAGCGGGGTCTACGAGCAGTACTTC. Its protein is CASSLETSGVYEQYF.

The chain is built from TRBV7-3 and TRBJ2-2; D is uncertain. There are 15 residues in the CDR3. Trimming left V 5 bases short and J 5 bases short, with 15 bases between. Germline V CDR1 and CDR2: SGHTA, FQGTGA. CDR3 loop: CASSADSTRTGELFF. CDR3 nucleotides: TGTGCCAGCAGCGCAGACTCCACGCGGACCGGGGAGCTGTTTTTT. The full variable domain, its missing parts supplied by reference TRBV7-3 and TRBJ2-2, is GAGVSQTPSNKVTEKGKYVELRCDPISGHTALYWYRQSLGQGPEFLIYFQGTGAADDSGLPNDRFFAVRPEGSVSTLKIQRTERGDSAVYLCASSADSTRTGELFFGEGSRLTVL.

The rearrangement joins TRBV2 to TRBJ2-7, with TRBD1 identical over 7 bases. The J segment lost 4 bases and the V segment lost 3 bases, leaving 6 bases of the junction unmatched. The CDR3 covers 14 residues. The germline gives CDR1 SNHLY, CDR2 FYNNEI. The CDR3 DNA sequence: TGTGCCAGCAGTGAGACAGGGTGGTCGTACGAGCAGTACTTC. Its protein is CASSETGWSYEQYF.

The chain uses TRBV15 and TRBJ1-1; D not certain. The germline gives CDR1 LNHNV, CDR2 YYDKDF (reference sequence). The CDR3 is 15 amino acids. Trimming shortened V by 0 bases and J by 1 base, and 9 bases separated the two germline ends. CDR3: CATSREGRSNTEAFF. Written as DNA, the CDR3 is TGTGCCACCAGCAGAGAAGGTCGCTCGAACACTGAAGCTTTCTTT.

The V and J genes are TRBV28 and TRBJ2-5, with D possibly being TRBD1 or TRBD2 (6 bases each). V was cut by 6 bases and J by 3 bases, with 11 bases left in between. Per the germline V gene, CDR1 is MDHEN and CDR2 is SYDVKM. This CDR3 region has 13 residues. The CDR3: CASSGGSEETQYF. The CDR3 bases are TGTGCCAGCAGCGGGGGCAGTGAAGAGACCCAGTACTTC.

The chain has TRBV28 and TRBJ1-2; the D gene is possibly TRBD1 (6 bases). Germline loops: CDR1 MDHEN, CDR2 SYDVKM. The CDR3 is 14 amino acids. V was trimmed by 2 bases and J by 3 bases, leaving 10 bases between them. CDR3 sequence reads: CASSLERGYYGYTF. The CDR3 bases are TGTGCCAGCAGTTTAGAGAGGGGGTACTATGGCTACACCTTC.

This chain links TRBV14 with TRBJ2-1, with 7 bases fitting TRBD2. After removal of 4 bases from V and 2 bases from J, the junction contained 8 bases not matched to a gene. This CDR3 contains 16 residues. In germline, CDR1 is SGHDN, CDR2 FVKESK. In nucleotides, the CDR3 is TGTGCCAGCAGCCGGCCATACAGCGGGGCCTACAATGAGCAGTTCTTC. Translation gives CASSRPYSGAYNEQFF.

The chain links TRBV5-1 to TRBJ2-1, with TRBD2 identical over 7 bases. The ends lost 4 bases at V and 6 bases at J; junction bases unmatched: 7. CDR1 is SGHRS, CDR2 YFSETQ, per germline. CDR3 length: 14 residues. This CDR3 reads CASSGTNSLNEQFF. CDR3 in DNA: TGCGCCAGCAGCGGGACTAATTCTCTCAATGAGCAGTTCTTC. The full variable domain, rest sourced from reference TRBV5-1 and TRBJ2-1, is KAGVTQTPRYLIKTRGQQVTLSCSPISGHRSVSWYQQTPGQGLQFLFEYFSETQRNKGNFPGRFSGRQFSNSRSEMNVSTLELGDSALYLCASSGTNSLNEQFFGPGTRLTVL.

Here the CDR3 reads CASSLGGEDTQYF. In DNA form, the CDR3 reads TGCGCCAGCAGCTTGGGAGGGGAGGATACGCAGTATTTT. The chain couples TRBV5-1 to TRBJ2-3; the D call may be TRBD1 or TRBD2 (5 bases each). Trimming pared 0 bases from V and 6 bases from J, leaving 8 bases between. This CDR3 is 13 amino acids long. Germline V CDR1 and CDR2: SGHRS, YFSETQ.

The chain joins TRBV5-4 to TRBJ1-3, with D uncertain. This CDR3 is 15 amino acids long. V lost 0 bases to trimming and J lost 5 bases, with 12 bases between them. Germline assignment: CDR1 SGHNT and CDR2 YYREEE (reference sequence). CDR3 sequence: CASSLGVQFRNTIYF. DNA of the CDR3: TGTGCCAGCAGCTTGGGGGTCCAATTCAGAAACACCATATATTTT.

The chain links TRBV9 to TRBJ2-6; D may correspond to TRBD1 or TRBD2 (5 bases each). This CDR3 has 14 residues. V lost 4 bases to trimming and J lost 4 bases, with 9 bases between them. Per germline, CDR1 SGDLS and CDR2 YYNGEE. The CDR3 is CASSPGDGANVLTF. For the CDR3, the DNA is TGTGCCAGCAGCCCCGGGGACGGGGCCAACGTCCTGACTTTC.

The chain employs TRBV7-8 and TRBJ1-6; no clear D. Germline CDR1 SGHVS, CDR2 FQNEAQ. The CDR3 consists of 15 residues. The V end lost 0 bases, the J end lost 7 bases, and 10 bases lay between the germline ends. CDR3 sequence: CASSLAAPVNSPLHF. For the CDR3, the DNA is TGTGCCAGCAGCTTAGCAGCGCCGGTCAATTCACCCCTCCACTTT.

J is TRBJ2-7 and V is TRBV19; TRBD2 matches at 14 bases. The CDR3 totals 20 residues. The junction had 12 bases not matched to a gene; V was cut back by 2 bases and J by 0 bases. Germline CDR1 reads LNHDA; CDR2 reads SQIVND (reference sequence). CDR3 DNA sequence: TGTGCCAGTAGTATAAGAGGGCCGGGACTAGCGGGGGATCCCTCCTACGAGCAGTACTTC. Encoded protein: CASSIRGPGLAGDPSYEQYF.

This chain joins TRBV4-1 and TRBJ2-1, with 13 bases fitting TRBD2. The CDR3 covers 18 residues. From germline, CDR1 is MGHRA and CDR2 YSYEKL. V was clipped by 0 bases and J by 9 bases; unmatched bases: 11. The CDR3 nucleotides are TGCGCCAGCAGCCAAGAACGAGATGGGACTAGCGGGGCCCTTGAGCAGTTCTTC. Encoded protein: CASSQERDGTSGALEQFF.

The rearrangement links TRBV30 to TRBJ1-2; 8 positions agree with TRBD1. The CDR3 runs to 16 residues. Trimming took 2 bases from V and 2 from J; bases not matched to a gene: 10. CDR1 and CDR2 (germline): GTSNPN, SVGIG (reference sequence). The CDR3 sequence: CAWSPQGARGNYGYTF. CDR3 nucleotide sequence: TGTGCCTGGAGTCCCCAGGGGGCGAGAGGGAACTATGGCTACACCTTC.

The V and J genes are TRBV7-2 and TRBJ1-1, with D unclear. In germline, CDR1 is SGHTA, CDR2 FQGNSA. Trimming removed 5 bases from V and 1 base from J, with 8 bases in between. The CDR3 consists of 13 residues. CDR3: CASSQPSNTEAFF. The CDR3 DNA reads TGTGCCAGCAGCCAGCCCTCGAACACTGAAGCTTTCTTT.

This rearrangement joins TRBV19 to TRBJ1-1; 7 nucleotides agree with TRBD1. The V gene's germline CDR1 is LNHDA and CDR2 SQIVND (reference sequence). The trim removed 1 base at V and 5 bases at J, leaving 4 bases unmatched. The CDR3 runs to 14 residues. The CDR3 nucleotides read TGTGCCAGTAGTATAGGACAGGGACGGACTGAAGCTTTCTTT. The encoded protein is CASSIGQGRTEAFF.

The chain carries TRBV6-6 and TRBJ1-6; 9 bases fit TRBD1. Germline V gene lookup returns CDR1 MNHNY and CDR2 SVGAGI (reference sequence). V trimming: 7 bases; J trimming: 9 bases; junction bases outside the gene matches: 4. The length of the CDR3 is 13 residues. The CDR3 DNA reads TGTGCCAGCAACGACAGGGGGTTTTCACCCCTCCACTTT. Translation gives CASNDRGFSPLHF.

This clone was observed once. The rearrangement joins TRBV7-8 to TRBJ2-7; maybe TRBD2 (6 bases). Per germline, CDR1 SGHVS and CDR2 FQNEAQ. Trimming cost V 1 base and J 5 bases, with 9 bases left between them. CDR3 length: 13 residues. The CDR3 DNA reads as TGTGCCAGCAGCTTAGGCCTAGCGAACGAGCAGTACTTC. Translating gives CASSLGLANEQYF.

The chain combines TRBV6-8 with TRBJ1-2; TRBD1 agrees at 12 bases. Germline V lookup: CDR1 MNHGY, CDR2 SAAAGT. The trim removed 4 bases at V and 7 bases at J, leaving 4 bases unmatched. The CDR3 is 14 amino acids. CDR3 region: CASSSGTGGIGYTF. The CDR3 nucleotides read TGTGCCAGCAGTTCCGGGACAGGGGGCATTGGCTACACCTTC.

The chain combines TRBV6-5 with TRBJ2-7, with TRBD1 matching over 8 bases. With V trimmed by 6 bases and J by 7 bases, 8 bases remained unmatched. Germline V CDR1 and CDR2: MNHEY, SVGAGI. The CDR3 loop spans 13 amino acids. CDR3 in amino acids: CASSGQGRTEQYF. Here the CDR3 DNA reads TGTGCCAGCAGCGGACAGGGACGTACGGAGCAGTACTTC.